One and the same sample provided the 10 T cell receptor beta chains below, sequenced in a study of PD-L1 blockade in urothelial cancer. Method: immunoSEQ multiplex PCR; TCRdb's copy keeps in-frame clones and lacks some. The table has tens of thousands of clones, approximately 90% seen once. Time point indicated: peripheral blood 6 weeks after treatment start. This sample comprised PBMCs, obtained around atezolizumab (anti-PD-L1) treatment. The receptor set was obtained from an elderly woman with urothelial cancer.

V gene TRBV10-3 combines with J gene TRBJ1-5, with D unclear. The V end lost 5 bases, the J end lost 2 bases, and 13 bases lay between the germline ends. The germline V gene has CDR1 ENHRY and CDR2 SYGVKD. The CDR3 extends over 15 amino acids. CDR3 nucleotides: TGTGCCATCAGTCCCGATTCCTTAGGCAATCAGCCCCAGCATTTT. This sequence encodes CAISPDSLGNQPQHF.

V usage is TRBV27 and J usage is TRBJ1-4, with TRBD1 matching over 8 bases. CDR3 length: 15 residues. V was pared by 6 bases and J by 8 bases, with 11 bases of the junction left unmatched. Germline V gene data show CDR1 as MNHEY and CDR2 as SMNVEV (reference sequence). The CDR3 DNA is TGTGCCAGCAGAAAACGGACAGGGTACGGCGAAAAACTGTTTTTT. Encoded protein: CASRKRTGYGEKLFF.

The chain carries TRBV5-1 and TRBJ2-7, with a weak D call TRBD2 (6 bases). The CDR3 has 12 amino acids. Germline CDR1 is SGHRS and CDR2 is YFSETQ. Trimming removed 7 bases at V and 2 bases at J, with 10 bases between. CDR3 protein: CASAGLAYEQYF. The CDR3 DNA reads TGCGCCAGCGCGGGATTAGCCTACGAGCAGTACTTC.

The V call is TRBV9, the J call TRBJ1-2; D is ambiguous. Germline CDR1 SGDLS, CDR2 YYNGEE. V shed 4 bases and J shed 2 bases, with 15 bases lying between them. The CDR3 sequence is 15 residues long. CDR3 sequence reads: CASSIGVKLNYGYTF. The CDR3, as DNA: TGTGCCAGCAGCATAGGAGTCAAGCTCAACTATGGCTACACCTTC.

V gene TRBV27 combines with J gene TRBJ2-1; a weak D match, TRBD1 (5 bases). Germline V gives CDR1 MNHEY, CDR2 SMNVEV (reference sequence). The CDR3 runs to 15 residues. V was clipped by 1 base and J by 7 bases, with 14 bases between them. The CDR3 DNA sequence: TGTGCCAGCAGTTTATTTTGGCAGGGAAGGAATGAGCAGTTCTTC. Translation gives CASSLFWQGRNEQFF.

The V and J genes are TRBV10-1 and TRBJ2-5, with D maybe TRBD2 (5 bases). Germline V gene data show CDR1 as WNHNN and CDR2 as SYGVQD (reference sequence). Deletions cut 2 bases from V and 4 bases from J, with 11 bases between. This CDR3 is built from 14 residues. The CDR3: CASSEGSAGETQYF. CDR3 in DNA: TGCGCCAGCAGTGAGGGGTCGGCGGGAGAGACCCAGTACTTC.

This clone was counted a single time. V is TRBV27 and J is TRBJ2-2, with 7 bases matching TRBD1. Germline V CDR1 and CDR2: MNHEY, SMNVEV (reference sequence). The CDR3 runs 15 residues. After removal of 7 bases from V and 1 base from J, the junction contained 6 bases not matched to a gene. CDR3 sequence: CASNLDRRNTGELFF. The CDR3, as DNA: TGTGCCAGCAACCTGGACAGGAGGAACACCGGGGAGCTGTTTTTT.

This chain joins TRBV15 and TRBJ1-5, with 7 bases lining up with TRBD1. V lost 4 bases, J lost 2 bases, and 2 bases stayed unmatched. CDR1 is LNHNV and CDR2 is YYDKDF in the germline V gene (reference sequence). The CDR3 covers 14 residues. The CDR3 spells CATSNRGGNQPQHF. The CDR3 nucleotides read TGTGCCACCAGCAACAGGGGCGGCAATCAGCCCCAGCATTTT.

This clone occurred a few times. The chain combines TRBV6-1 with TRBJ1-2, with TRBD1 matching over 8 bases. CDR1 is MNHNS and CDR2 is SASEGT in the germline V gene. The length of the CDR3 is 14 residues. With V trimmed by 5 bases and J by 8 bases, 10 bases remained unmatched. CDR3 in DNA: TGTGCCAGCAGTCCTCCGGGACAGGTGGACGGCTACACCTTC. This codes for CASSPPGQVDGYTF.

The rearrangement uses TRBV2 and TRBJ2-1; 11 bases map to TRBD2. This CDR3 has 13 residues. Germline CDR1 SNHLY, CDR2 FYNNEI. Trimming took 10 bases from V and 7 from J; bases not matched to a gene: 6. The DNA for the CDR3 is TGTGCCACCTTAGCGGGAGGGGGGAATGAGCAGTTCTTC. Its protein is CATLAGGGNEQFF.